The clone carrying this T cell receptor beta chain was counted many times. Its antigen is not identified. The data are from a study of T-cell reconstitution after alpha-beta-depleted transplantation in children. Notes on the study in general: Approximately two months post-transplant, alpha-beta T cells reportedly originated from several hundred expanded graft clones. One year after transplant, T-cell counts and diversity came mostly from newly produced T cells. Surviving recipient T cells and thymic progenitors produced the high day-60 TCRbeta diversity seen in some patients.

The TCRbeta library was prepared with unique molecular identifiers. TCRdb processed the PCR reads anew with MiXCR; each CDR3 protein has one entry. In the table there are around 450,000 distinct CDR3 sequences, roughly 44% of which are singletons. This CDR3 contains 11 residues. V was trimmed by 4 bases and J by 8 bases, leaving 5 bases between them. The V gene's germline CDR1 is MNHNS and CDR2 SASEGT. The source material was PBMCs, sampled before TCRalphabeta/CD19-depleted stem cell transplant. V is TRBV6-1 and J is TRBJ2-2, with D unclear. This receptor was obtained from a girl aged 2-10 years with aplastic anemia, due to receive a stem cell transplant. The CDR3 loop is CASSVTGELFF. CDR3 nucleotide sequence: TGTGCCAGCAGTGTAACGGGGGAGCTGTTTTTT.